The T cell receptor beta chain described here comes from a study of cytomegalovirus exposure and HLA in healthy donors. Overall study context: The early release's HLA-typed donors yielded 65 million to 85 million unique TCRs. Genotyping showed less than 85% of hundreds of donors falling in the Caucasian-associated ancestry cluster.

Researchers ran the PCR with 60 Vbeta and 13 Jbeta primers. Clones were read by immunoSEQ multiplex PCR, and TCRdb kept only the in-frame ones, dropping some. The sample consists of 110,000 or so clones, about three quarters of them appearing once. The sequencing sample was made of PBMCs. The TCR was taken from a male donor in good health and CMV-seronegative.

CDR3 DNA sequence: TGTGCCACCAGCAGAGATATCGGGAGTGAGACCCAGTACTTC. Translating it yields CATSRDIGSETQYF. The gene calls are TRBV15 and TRBJ2-5; tentative D call: TRBD2 (6 bases). The CDR3 has 14 amino acids. Between the trimmed V and J ends, which lost 0 bases and 5 bases, there was a span of 10 bases. Germline V gives CDR1 LNHNV, CDR2 YYDKDF (reference sequence).